This passage covers 15 T cell receptor beta chains from one sample sequenced in a study of cytomegalovirus exposure and HLA in healthy donors. Vbeta (60) and Jbeta (13) primers were used in the PCR. Profiling relied on immunoSEQ multiplex PCR, and the TCRdb table lists in-frame clones only, not all of them. The table includes fewer than 120,000 clones, approximately 79% detected once. Sequencing used PBMCs. These receptors all stem from a man younger than 40 in good health and CMV-seropositive.

V usage is TRBV29-1 and J usage is TRBJ2-1, with D perhaps TRBD1 (6 bases). CDR3 size: 12 residues. Trimming removed 7 bases from V and 6 bases from J, with 13 bases in between. Germline CDR1 reads SQVTM; CDR2 reads ANQGSEA. The DNA of the CDR3 is TGCAGCGCCGGGGACACGATCAATGAGCAGTTCTTC. Translating it yields CSAGDTINEQFF.

This clone was seen a few times. The chain couples TRBV7-2 to TRBJ1-4; 8 nucleotides align to TRBD1. V lost 1 base to trimming and J lost 10 bases; unmatched junction nucleotides: 5. The V gene's germline CDR1 is SGHTA and CDR2 FQGNSA. The CDR3 is made up of 14 amino acids. The CDR3 is CASSLVGQEGKLFF. The DNA for the CDR3 is TGTGCCAGCAGCTTAGTGGGACAGGAGGGAAAACTGTTTTTT.

This clone was picked up a small number of times. The chain links TRBV30 to TRBJ1-4; D is uncertain. V was shortened by 8 bases and J by 3 bases, with 10 bases between the two germline ends. Germline V lookup: CDR1 GTSNPN, CDR2 SVGIG (reference sequence). This CDR3 has 12 amino acids. The CDR3 region has the DNA TGTGCCGGAGATTCGGCTAATGAAAAACTGTTTTTT. Residues: CAGDSANEKLFF.

The chain has TRBV7-2 and TRBJ1-4; TRBD1 is a possible D gene (5 bases). The CDR3 runs 14 residues. V dropped 1 base and J dropped 5 bases, with 8 bases sitting between them. The germline V gene encodes CDR1 SGHTA and CDR2 FQGNSA. The CDR3 protein is CASSLVGGNEKLFF. CDR3 coding DNA: TGTGCCAGCAGCTTAGTTGGGGGGAATGAAAAACTGTTTTTT.

The chain carries TRBV7-2 and TRBJ2-1; TRBD2 agrees at 11 bases. V was clipped by 5 bases and J by 5 bases; unmatched bases: 5. Germline assignment: CDR1 SGHTA and CDR2 FQGNSA. This CDR3 contains 15 residues. In DNA, the CDR3 is TGTGCCAGCAGCATCCTAGCGGGGGGCGACAATGAGCAGTTCTTC. Encoded protein: CASSILAGGDNEQFF.

The chain uses TRBV5-6 and TRBJ1-4; 8 bases are shared with TRBD1. This CDR3 has 15 residues. CDR1 is SGHDT and CDR2 is YYEEEE in the germline V gene. With V trimmed by 3 bases and J by 3 bases, 4 bases remained unmatched. The CDR3 here is CASSWRTGSNEKLFF. In DNA form, the CDR3 reads TGTGCCAGCAGCTGGCGGACAGGGTCTAATGAAAAACTGTTTTTT.

The chain joins TRBV5-6 to TRBJ2-1; D perhaps matches TRBD2 (6 bases). The CDR3 has 15 amino acids. Trimming shortened V by 0 bases and J by 6 bases, and 13 bases separated the two germline ends. Germline values: CDR1 SGHDT, CDR2 YYEEEE. CDR3 nucleotide sequence: TGTGCCAGCAGCTTGGAAGGGCCGACTAGCAATGAGCAGTTCTTC. Amino acids: CASSLEGPTSNEQFF.

In this sample, this clone turned up a few times. This rearrangement joins TRBV7-9 to TRBJ1-3, with a tentative D call TRBD1 (6 bases). This CDR3 has 16 residues. Between the trimmed V and J ends, which lost 0 bases and 3 bases, there was a span of 12 bases. Germline V CDR1 and CDR2: SEHNR, FQNEAQ (reference sequence). The chain's CDR3 is CASSLARGGFGNTIYF. CDR3 sequence (DNA): TGTGCCAGCAGCTTAGCGCGGGGGGGCTTTGGAAACACCATATATTTT.

This clone has only one observation. V usage is TRBV5-1 and J usage is TRBJ2-1; 7 bases map to TRBD2. V lost 1 base and J lost 5; bases outside the gene matches: 6. Germline CDR1 and CDR2: SGHRS and YFSETQ. The CDR3 has 15 amino acids. The CDR3 nucleotides read TGCGCCAGCAGCTTGAGTCCGGGGGGAGACAATGAGCAGTTCTTC. This translates into CASSLSPGGDNEQFF.

This chain connects TRBV2 to TRBJ2-7; 8 bases match TRBD1. CDR3 length: 14 amino acids. Trimming took 5 bases from V and 2 from J; bases not matched to a gene: 5. Germline lookup yields CDR1 SNHLY and CDR2 FYNNEI. The CDR3 DNA reads as TGTGCCAGCAGTCCGGACAGGGACGCCTACGAGCAGTACTTC. This codes for CASSPDRDAYEQYF.

The chain recombines TRBV5-1 with TRBJ2-7; weak D call: TRBD2 (5 bases). The CDR3 has 14 residues. CDR1 is SGHRS, CDR2 YFSETQ, per germline. V lost 1 base to trimming and J lost 6 bases, with 14 bases between them. CDR3 coding DNA: TGCGCCAGCAGCTTGAGTGGAGGTTCGGGCGAGCAGTACTTC. This gives the protein CASSLSGGSGEQYF.

This clone was counted between two and nine times. The V call is TRBV19, the J call TRBJ1-5, with D possibly matching TRBD1 (6 bases). The CDR3 runs 12 residues. Trimming took 4 bases from V and 5 from J, leaving 6 bases between them. Per the germline V gene, CDR1 is LNHDA and CDR2 is SQIVND (reference sequence). CDR3 bases: TGTGCCAGTAGTAACAGGGATCAGCCCCAGCATTTT. Translated, it gives CASSNRDQPQHF.

The gene calls are TRBV7-3 and TRBJ1-1; D perhaps matches TRBD1 (5 bases). V gave up 6 bases and J gave up 4 bases, with 21 bases separating them. This CDR3 comprises 16 residues. Germline lookup yields CDR1 SGHTA and CDR2 FQGTGA. The CDR3 is CASSPKVTGTSTEAFF. The DNA for the CDR3 is TGTGCCAGCAGTCCTAAGGTGACCGGGACTAGCACTGAAGCTTTCTTT.

This clone has more than one count but fewer than ten. The genes are TRBV4-1 and TRBJ1-1; no clear D. The CDR3 runs to 15 residues. Per the germline V gene, CDR1 is MGHRA and CDR2 is YSYEKL. Trimming removed 1 base at V and 5 bases at J, with 14 bases between. The CDR3 region is CASSQGSRSGTEAFF. As DNA, the CDR3 is TGCGCCAGCAGCCAAGGAAGTCGGTCGGGGACTGAAGCTTTCTTT.

V and J are TRBV28 and TRBJ1-1; 9 bases agree with TRBD1. This CDR3 spans 15 amino acids. After removal of 4 bases from V and 5 bases from J, the junction contained 8 bases not matched to a gene. Germline lookup yields CDR1 MDHEN and CDR2 SYDVKM. The CDR3 reads CASSWRGQGGTEAFF. The CDR3 DNA reads TGTGCCAGCAGTTGGAGGGGACAGGGAGGGACTGAAGCTTTCTTT.